This T cell receptor (beta chain) was sequenced in a study of blood T cell repertoires in COVID-19. Study details: The origin of the acute and convalescent COVID-19 samples was the United States, Italy and Spain.

This table comes from immunoSEQ multiplex PCR, and its TCRdb copy is limited to in-frame clones, with some not included. The data show approximately 92,000 clones, around 84% seen once. This CDR3 comprises 16 residues. Trimming cost V 3 bases and J 8 bases; bases outside gene matches: 7. Germline CDR1 LGHDT, CDR2 YNNKEL (reference sequence). Material: peripheral blood. This clonotype originated in a woman aged 60-75 years in a cohort sampled during active or convalescent COVID-19. The gene calls are TRBV3-1 (or the pseudogene TRBV3-2) and TRBJ2-1; 13 bases align to TRBD2. CDR3 bases: TGTGCCAGCAGCCAGCCTCGGACTAGCGGGAGTGATGAGCAGTTCTTC. It specifies CASSQPRTSGSDEQFF.